This TCR beta chain appears in the sequencing data of a study of neurological immune-mediated disorders. A note on this clonotype: Its specificity is not known.

This CDR3 has 14 residues. Germline V gene lookup returns CDR1 DFQATT and CDR2 SNEGSKA (reference sequence). V was clipped by 5 bases and J by 4 bases; unmatched bases: 7. MiXCR, applied by TCRdb to the 5' RACE reads, yields one record per CDR3 protein. Of tens of thousands of distinct CDR3 sequences in the sample, 5% to 6% were seen once. Libraries used 2 million unsorted PBMCs kept frozen in RNAlater. Whole-study results and caveats: Clinical features showed no association with the multiple sclerosis repertoire cluster, and MRI features showed none either.

The sequencing sample was made of PBMCs. The receptor was isolated from a woman in her thirties with multiple sclerosis. V is TRBV20-1 and J is TRBJ2-1, with TRBD2 identical over 8 bases. In nucleotides, the CDR3 is TGCAGTGCTGTTAGCGGGGTACTTTACAATGAGCAGTTCTTC. This translates into CSAVSGVLYNEQFF.